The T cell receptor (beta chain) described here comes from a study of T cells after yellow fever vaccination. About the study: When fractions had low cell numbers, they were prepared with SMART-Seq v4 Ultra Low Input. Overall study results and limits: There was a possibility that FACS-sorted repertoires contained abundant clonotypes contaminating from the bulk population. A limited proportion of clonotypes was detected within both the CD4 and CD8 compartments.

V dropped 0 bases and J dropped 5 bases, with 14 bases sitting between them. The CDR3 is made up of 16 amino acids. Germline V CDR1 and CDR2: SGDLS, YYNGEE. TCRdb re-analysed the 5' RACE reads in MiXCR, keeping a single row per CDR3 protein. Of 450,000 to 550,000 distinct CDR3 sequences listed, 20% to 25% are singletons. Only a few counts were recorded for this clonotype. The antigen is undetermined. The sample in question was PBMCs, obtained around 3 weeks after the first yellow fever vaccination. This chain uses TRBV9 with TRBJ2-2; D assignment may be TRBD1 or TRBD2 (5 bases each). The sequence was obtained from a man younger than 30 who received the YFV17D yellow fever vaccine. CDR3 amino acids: CASSVEWGRGTGELFF. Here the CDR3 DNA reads TGTGCCAGCAGCGTAGAGTGGGGCCGGGGAACCGGGGAGCTGTTTTTT.